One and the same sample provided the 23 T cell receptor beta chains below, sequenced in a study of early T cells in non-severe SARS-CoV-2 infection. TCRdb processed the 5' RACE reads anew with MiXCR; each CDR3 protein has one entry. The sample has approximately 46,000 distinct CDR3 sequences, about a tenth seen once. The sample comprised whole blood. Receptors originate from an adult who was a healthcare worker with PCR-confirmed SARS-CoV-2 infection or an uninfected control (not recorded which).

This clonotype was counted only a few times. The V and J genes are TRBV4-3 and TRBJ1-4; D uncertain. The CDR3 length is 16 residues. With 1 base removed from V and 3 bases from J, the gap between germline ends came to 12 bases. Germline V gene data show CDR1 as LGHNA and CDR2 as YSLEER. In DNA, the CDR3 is TGCGCCAGCAGCCAAGGATCCGGCAGGTCTAATGAAAAACTGTTTTTT. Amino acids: CASSQGSGRSNEKLFF.

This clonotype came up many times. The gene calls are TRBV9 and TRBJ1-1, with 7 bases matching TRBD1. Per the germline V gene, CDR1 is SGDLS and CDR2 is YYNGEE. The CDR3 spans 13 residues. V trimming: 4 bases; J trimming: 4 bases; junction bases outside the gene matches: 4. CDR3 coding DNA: TGTGCCAGCAGCTCCCGGGACAGCACTGAAGCTTTCTTT. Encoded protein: CASSSRDSTEAFF.

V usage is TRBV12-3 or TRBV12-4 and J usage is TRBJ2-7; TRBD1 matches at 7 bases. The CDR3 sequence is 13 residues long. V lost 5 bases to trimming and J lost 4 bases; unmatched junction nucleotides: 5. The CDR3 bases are TGTGCCAGCAGTCCGGGACAGTTATACGAGCAGTACTTC. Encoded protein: CASSPGQLYEQYF.

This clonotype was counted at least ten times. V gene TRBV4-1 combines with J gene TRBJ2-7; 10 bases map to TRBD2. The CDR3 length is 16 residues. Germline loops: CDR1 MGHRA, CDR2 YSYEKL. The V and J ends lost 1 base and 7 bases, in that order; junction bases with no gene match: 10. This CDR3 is CASSQAGSLAGEEQYF. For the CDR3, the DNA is TGCGCCAGCAGCCAAGCGGGGTCCCTAGCGGGAGAAGAGCAGTACTTC.

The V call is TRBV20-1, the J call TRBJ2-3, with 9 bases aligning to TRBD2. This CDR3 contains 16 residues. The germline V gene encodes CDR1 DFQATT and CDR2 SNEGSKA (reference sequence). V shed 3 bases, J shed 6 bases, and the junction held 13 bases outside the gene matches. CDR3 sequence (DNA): TGCAGTGCTAGGCTCGAGACTAGCGGACCTGGGGATACGCAGTATTTT. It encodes CSARLETSGPGDTQYF.

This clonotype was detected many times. CDR3 DNA: TGTGCCAGCAGAGGAGAGACCCAGTACTTC. Its protein product is CASRGETQYF. This chain uses TRBV28 with TRBJ2-5; D gene ambiguous. Looked up from germline, CDR1 is MDHEN and CDR2 is SYDVKM. This CDR3 region has 10 residues. The V end lost 6 bases, the J end lost 4 bases, and 3 bases lay between the germline ends.

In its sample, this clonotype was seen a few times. CDR3 sequence reads: CSVLGVHSYEQYF. The CDR3 DNA reads TGCAGCGTTCTAGGAGTACACTCCTACGAGCAGTACTTC. The J gene is TRBJ2-7, the V gene TRBV29-1; D not certain. Germline V lookup: CDR1 SQVTM, CDR2 ANQGSEA. V lost 5 bases and J lost 0, with 11 bases in between. CDR3 size: 13 residues.

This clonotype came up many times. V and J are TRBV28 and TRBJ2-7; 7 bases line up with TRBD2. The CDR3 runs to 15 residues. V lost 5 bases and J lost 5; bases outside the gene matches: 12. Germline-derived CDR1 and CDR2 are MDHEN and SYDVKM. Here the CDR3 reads CASSAPPGGRNEQYF. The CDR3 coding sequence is TGTGCCAGCAGTGCCCCCCCGGGGGGAAGGAACGAGCAGTACTTC.

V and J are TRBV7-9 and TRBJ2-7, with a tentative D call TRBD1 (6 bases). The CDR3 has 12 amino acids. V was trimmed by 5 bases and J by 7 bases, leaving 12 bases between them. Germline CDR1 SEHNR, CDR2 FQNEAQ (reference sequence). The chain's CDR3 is CASSRQGSEQYF. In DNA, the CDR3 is TGTGCCAGCAGCCGGCAGGGGAGTGAGCAGTACTTC.

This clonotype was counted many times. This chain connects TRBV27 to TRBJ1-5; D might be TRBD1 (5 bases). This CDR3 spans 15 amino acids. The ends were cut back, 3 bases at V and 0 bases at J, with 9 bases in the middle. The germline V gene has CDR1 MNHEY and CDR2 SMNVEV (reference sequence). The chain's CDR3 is CASSFSRVSNQPQHF. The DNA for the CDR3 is TGTGCCAGCAGTTTCTCCAGGGTTAGCAATCAGCCCCAGCATTTT.

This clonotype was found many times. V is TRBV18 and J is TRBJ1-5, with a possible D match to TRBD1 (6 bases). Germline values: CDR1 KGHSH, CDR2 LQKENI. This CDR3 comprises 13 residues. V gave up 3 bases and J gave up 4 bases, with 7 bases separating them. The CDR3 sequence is CASSPGHNQPQHF. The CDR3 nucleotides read TGTGCCAGCTCACCGGGACATAATCAGCCCCAGCATTTT.

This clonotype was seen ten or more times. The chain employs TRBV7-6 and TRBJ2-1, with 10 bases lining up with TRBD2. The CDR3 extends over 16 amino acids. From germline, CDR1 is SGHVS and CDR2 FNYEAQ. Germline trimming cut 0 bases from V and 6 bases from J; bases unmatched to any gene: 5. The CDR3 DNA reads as TGTGCCAGCAGCTTAGCGTGGACTAGCGGAGGCAATGAGCAGTTCTTC. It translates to CASSLAWTSGGNEQFF.

CDR3: CASSSESGRLFYEQYF. The CDR3 nucleotides are TGTGCCAGCAGCTCGGAATCGGGACGGCTCTTCTACGAGCAGTACTTC. The chain uses TRBV7-9 and TRBJ2-7, with D tentatively TRBD1 or TRBD2 (5 bases each). The germline V gene encodes CDR1 SEHNR and CDR2 FQNEAQ (reference sequence). Trimming left V 4 bases short and J 3 bases short, with 19 bases between. This CDR3 is built from 16 residues.

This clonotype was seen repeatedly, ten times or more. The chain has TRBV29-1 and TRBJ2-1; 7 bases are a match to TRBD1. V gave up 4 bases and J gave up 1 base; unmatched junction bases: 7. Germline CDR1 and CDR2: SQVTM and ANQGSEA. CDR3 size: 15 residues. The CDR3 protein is CSVVTGRWSYNEQFF. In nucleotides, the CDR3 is TGCAGCGTTGTGACAGGGCGGTGGTCCTACAATGAGCAGTTCTTC.

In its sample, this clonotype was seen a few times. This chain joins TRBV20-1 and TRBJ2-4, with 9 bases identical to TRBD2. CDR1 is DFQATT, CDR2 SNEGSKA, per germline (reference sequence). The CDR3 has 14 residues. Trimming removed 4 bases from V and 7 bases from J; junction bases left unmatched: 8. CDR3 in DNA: TGCAGTGCTAAGGGCGGGAGGGCCTGGAACATTCAGTACTTC. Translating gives CSAKGGRAWNIQYF.

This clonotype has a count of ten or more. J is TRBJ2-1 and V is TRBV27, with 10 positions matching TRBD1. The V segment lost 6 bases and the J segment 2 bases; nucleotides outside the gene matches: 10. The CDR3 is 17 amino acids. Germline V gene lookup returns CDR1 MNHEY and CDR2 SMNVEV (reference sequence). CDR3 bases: TGTGCCAGCAGGGGCGACCGGGGACAGGGGACCTACAATGAGCAGTTCTTC. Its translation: CASRGDRGQGTYNEQFF.

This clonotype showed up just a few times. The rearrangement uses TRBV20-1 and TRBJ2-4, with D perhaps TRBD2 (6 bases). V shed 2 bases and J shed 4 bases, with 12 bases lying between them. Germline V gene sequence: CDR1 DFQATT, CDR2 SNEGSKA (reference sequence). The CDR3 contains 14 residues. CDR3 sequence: CSARTSGFKNIQYF. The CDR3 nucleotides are TGCAGTGCTAGAACCAGCGGGTTTAAAAACATTCAGTACTTC.

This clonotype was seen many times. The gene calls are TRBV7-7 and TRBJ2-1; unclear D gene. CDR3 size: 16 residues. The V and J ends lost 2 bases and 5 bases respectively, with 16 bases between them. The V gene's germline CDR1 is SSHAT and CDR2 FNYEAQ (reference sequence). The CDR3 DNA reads TGTGCCAGCAGCTTACGGTTCCCAAGCCGCAACAATGAGCAGTTCTTC. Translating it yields CASSLRFPSRNNEQFF.

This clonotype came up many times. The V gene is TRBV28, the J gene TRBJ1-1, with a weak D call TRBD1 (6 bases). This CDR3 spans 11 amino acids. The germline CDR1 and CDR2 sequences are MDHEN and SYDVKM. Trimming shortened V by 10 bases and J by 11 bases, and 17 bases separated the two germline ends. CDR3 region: CATQRGAGAFF. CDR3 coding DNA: TGTGCCACCCAGCGGGGGGCTGGGGCTTTCTTT.

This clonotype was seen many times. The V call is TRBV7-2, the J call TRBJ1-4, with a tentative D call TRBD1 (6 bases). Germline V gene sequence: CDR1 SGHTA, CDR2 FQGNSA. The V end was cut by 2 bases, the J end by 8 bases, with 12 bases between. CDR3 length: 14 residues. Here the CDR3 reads CASSLRGITEKLFF. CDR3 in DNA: TGTGCCAGCAGCTTAAGGGGGATTACCGAAAAACTGTTTTTT.

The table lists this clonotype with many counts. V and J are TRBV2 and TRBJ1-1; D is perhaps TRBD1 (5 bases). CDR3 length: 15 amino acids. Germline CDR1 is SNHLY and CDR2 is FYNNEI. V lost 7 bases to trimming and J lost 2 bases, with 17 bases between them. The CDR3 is CASKGRVATNTEAFF. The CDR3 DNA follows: TGTGCCAGCAAGGGCAGGGTAGCCACTAACACTGAAGCTTTCTTT.

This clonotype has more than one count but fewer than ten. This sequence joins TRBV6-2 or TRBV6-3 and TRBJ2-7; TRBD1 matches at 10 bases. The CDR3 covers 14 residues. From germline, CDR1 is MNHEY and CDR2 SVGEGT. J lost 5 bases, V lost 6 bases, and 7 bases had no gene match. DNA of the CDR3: TGTGCCAGCAGCCAGGGACAGGGGTGGAACGAGCAGTACTTC. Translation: CASSQGQGWNEQYF.

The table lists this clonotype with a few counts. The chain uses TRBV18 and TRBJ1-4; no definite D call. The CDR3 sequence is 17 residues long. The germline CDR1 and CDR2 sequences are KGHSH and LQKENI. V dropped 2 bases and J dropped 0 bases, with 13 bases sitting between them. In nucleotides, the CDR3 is TGTGCCAGCTCACCAAAGATAGAAGCTACAACTAATGAAAAACTGTTTTTT. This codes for CASSPKIEATTNEKLFF. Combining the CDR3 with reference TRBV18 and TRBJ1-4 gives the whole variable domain NAGVMQNPRHLVRRRGQEARLRCSPMKGHSHVYWYRQLPEEGLKFMVYLQKENIIDESGMPKERFSAEFPKEGPSILRIQQVVRGDSAAYFCASSPKIEATTNEKLFFGSGTQLSVL.